The 15 T cell receptor beta chains below were found in one sample sequenced in a study of cytomegalovirus exposure and HLA in healthy donors. A multiplex PCR was run with 60 Vbeta primers and 13 Jbeta primers. The table came from immunoSEQ multiplex PCR; TCRdb's copy has only in-frame clones and leaves some out. The sample consists of some 170,000 clones, under 80% of them appearing once. Material for sequencing was PBMCs. All receptors come from a human donor in good health.

This clone turned up a few times. The chain has TRBV7-8 and TRBJ2-1; 7 bases are shared with TRBD2. The germline gives CDR1 SGHVS, CDR2 FQNEAQ. V gave up 7 bases and J gave up 4 bases; unmatched junction bases: 4. The CDR3 runs 13 residues. This chain's CDR3 is CASKTGGYNEQFF. CDR3 DNA sequence: TGTGCCAGCAAGACGGGGGGATACAATGAGCAGTTCTTC.

The J gene is TRBJ2-2, the V gene TRBV27; 8 bases agree with TRBD1. This CDR3 comprises 14 residues. The germline V gene encodes CDR1 MNHEY and CDR2 SMNVEV (reference sequence). Trimming took 6 bases from V and 5 from J; bases not matched to a gene: 5. In DNA form, the CDR3 reads TGTGCCAGCAGAACGGGACAGGTGACCGGGGAGCTGTTTTTT. It specifies CASRTGQVTGELFF.

This clone was observed once. The chain recombines TRBV25-1 with TRBJ1-4, with a possible D match to TRBD1 (6 bases). Trimming cost V 4 bases and J 8 bases, with 20 bases left between them. Germline CDR1 is MGHDK and CDR2 is SYGVNS. CDR3 length equals 16 residues. The CDR3 spells CASSGEGGRSWEKLFF. In DNA, the CDR3 is TGTGCCAGCAGTGGTGAAGGGGGACGGAGCTGGGAAAAACTGTTTTTT.

This clone has a handful of counts. The chain recombines TRBV15 with TRBJ1-1, with D possibly TRBD1 on 5 matching bases. The length of the CDR3 is 13 residues. Germline assignment: CDR1 LNHNV and CDR2 YYDKDF (reference sequence). Trimming removed 1 base at V and 5 bases at J, with 8 bases between. CDR3 sequence: CATSRAKGTEAFF. CDR3 nucleotide sequence: TGTGCCACCAGCAGAGCGAAGGGGACTGAAGCTTTCTTT.

The chain carries TRBV10-2 and TRBJ1-1, with 7 bases matching TRBD1. Per the germline V gene, CDR1 is WSHSY and CDR2 is SAAADI. This CDR3 is built from 13 residues. The V gene end was trimmed by 10 bases and the J gene end by 1 base; junction bases not matched to a gene: 6. CDR3 nucleotides: TGCGCCACTTCGACAGGGAGGAACACTGAAGCTTTCTTT. Protein: CATSTGRNTEAFF.

This chain uses TRBV30 with TRBJ2-5; weak D call: TRBD2 (6 bases). V was trimmed by 1 base and J by 2 bases, leaving 14 bases between them. Germline-derived CDR1 and CDR2 are GTSNPN and SVGIG (reference sequence). This CDR3 has 15 amino acids. CDR3 sequence: CAWSGGGLLQETQYF. The CDR3 region has the DNA TGTGCCTGGAGTGGGGGAGGATTACTGCAAGAGACCCAGTACTTC. Full variable domain (remainder filled in from reference TRBV30 and TRBJ2-5): SQTIHQWPATLVQPVGSPLSLECTVEGTSNPNLYWYRQAAGRGLQLLFYSVGIGQISSEVPQNLSASRPQDRQFILSSKKLLLSDSGFYLCAWSGGGLLQETQYFGPGTRLLVL.

The CDR3 loop is CATTVGPNPSYEQYF. The CDR3, as DNA: TGTGCCACTACTGTGGGCCCTAATCCCTCCTACGAGCAGTACTTC. The V gene is TRBV18, the J gene TRBJ2-7; D is undetermined. Trimming removed 10 bases from V and 0 bases from J, with 19 bases in between. Per the germline V gene, CDR1 is KGHSH and CDR2 is LQKENI. CDR3 size: 15 residues.

A few counts support this clone. The V gene is TRBV5-4, the J gene TRBJ2-7; possible D gene TRBD2, 5 bases. The CDR3 extends over 14 amino acids. Per the germline V gene, CDR1 is SGHNT and CDR2 is YYREEE (reference sequence). The V end lost 3 bases, the J end lost 0 bases, and 10 bases lay between the germline ends. CDR3 DNA: TGTGCCAGCAGCTACGACTACGGCTCCTACGAGCAGTACTTC. Translated, it gives CASSYDYGSYEQYF.

The chain joins TRBV25-1 to TRBJ1-6, with 9 bases fitting TRBD1. This CDR3 is 15 amino acids long. Germline V lookup: CDR1 MGHDK, CDR2 SYGVNS. With 3 bases clipped from V and 7 bases from J, the junction kept 4 bases outside the gene matches. The CDR3 sequence is CASSEGTGYNSPLHF. The CDR3 DNA is TGTGCCAGCAGTGAGGGGACAGGGTACAATTCACCCCTCCACTTT.

The V and J genes are TRBV14 and TRBJ2-2, with D tentatively TRBD1 (6 bases). Germline CDR1 and CDR2: SGHDN and FVKESK. Trimming cost V 1 base and J 4 bases, with 22 bases left between them. This CDR3 region has 19 residues. The chain's CDR3 is CASSQVAPSVSGVTGELFF. In DNA form, the CDR3 reads TGTGCCAGCAGCCAAGTGGCACCGAGCGTCTCAGGGGTCACCGGGGAGCTGTTTTTT.

This clone was picked up one time. This sequence joins TRBV5-1 and TRBJ1-2, with D possibly being TRBD1 (5 bases). V dropped 1 base and J dropped 6 bases, with 13 bases sitting between them. Per germline, CDR1 SGHRS and CDR2 YFSETQ. The CDR3 is made up of 14 amino acids. CDR3 DNA sequence: TGCGCCAGCAGCTTGACGCCAGGGTCCGATGGCTACACCTTC. Its protein product is CASSLTPGSDGYTF.

The chain has TRBV21-1 and TRBJ1-5. TRBV21-1 constitutes a pseudogene. The CDR3 contains 16 residues. The CDR3, as DNA: TGTGCCAGCAGCAATATATCTCGCGGTAACAATCAGCCCCAGCATTTT. Residues: CASSNISRGNNQPQHF.

This clone was observed a few times. The genes are TRBV5-6 and TRBJ1-5; D uncertain. CDR1 SGHDT and CDR2 YYEEEE come from the germline V gene. Deletions cut 0 bases from V and 0 bases from J, with 13 bases between. This CDR3 has 17 amino acids. Here the CDR3 reads CASSLGPGRYSNQPQHF. Here the CDR3 DNA reads TGTGCCAGCAGCTTGGGTCCAGGCCGATATAGCAATCAGCCCCAGCATTTT.

J is TRBJ1-2 and V is TRBV7-2; D is perhaps TRBD1 (6 bases). This CDR3 has 13 residues. The V gene lost 3 bases and the J gene lost 8 bases, with 13 bases spanning the gap. Looked up from germline, CDR1 is SGHTA and CDR2 is FQGNSA. CDR3 nucleotide sequence: TGTGCCAGCAGCTTCAGGGGCCCGCGGGGCTACACCTTC. Translating gives CASSFRGPRGYTF.

This clone showed up just a few times. The rearrangement uses TRBV5-1 and TRBJ1-1; a weak D match, TRBD1 (5 bases). This CDR3 comprises 13 residues. Germline V gives CDR1 SGHRS, CDR2 YFSETQ. The V end lost 2 bases, the J end lost 5 bases, and 10 bases lay between the germline ends. The CDR3 nucleotides read TGCGCCAGCAGCTTTCAGGGAGGTACTGAAGCTTTCTTT. Translation: CASSFQGGTEAFF.